This TCR beta chain was identified in a study of spatial heterogeneity in lung cancer. The wider study: Each time, sequencing found more beta-chain sequences than alpha-chain sequences.

Germline-derived CDR1 and CDR2 are MDHEN and SYDVKM. Trimming cost V 8 bases and J 6 bases, with 10 bases left between them. CDR3 length: 11 residues. Study results and caveats: Ubiquitous expanded tumor TCRs showed up in blood more at resection than follow-up.

TCRdb called the 5' RACE reads again in MiXCR, with one record for every CDR3 protein. Among thousands of distinct CDR3 sequences listed, approximately 4.6% were seen once. Described time point: sample taken at primary tumor resection. Unsorted whole RNA samples from tumor, nontumor lung or frozen PBMC were sequenced. The donor group consisted of around 77 patients who had untreated, early-stage non-small cell lung cancer. This clonotype is deemed medium-sized. The target antigen is unknown. With the library built for alpha chains, this beta chain is off target and its frequency is not meaningful. This chain joins TRBV28 and TRBJ1-1; D unclear. The specimen comprised PBMCs, sampled at surgery. The origin of this receptor is a male donor with early-stage non-small cell lung cancer. CDR3 loop: CASGEMAEAFF. The CDR3 bases are TGTGCCAGCGGTGAGATGGCTGAAGCTTTCTTT.